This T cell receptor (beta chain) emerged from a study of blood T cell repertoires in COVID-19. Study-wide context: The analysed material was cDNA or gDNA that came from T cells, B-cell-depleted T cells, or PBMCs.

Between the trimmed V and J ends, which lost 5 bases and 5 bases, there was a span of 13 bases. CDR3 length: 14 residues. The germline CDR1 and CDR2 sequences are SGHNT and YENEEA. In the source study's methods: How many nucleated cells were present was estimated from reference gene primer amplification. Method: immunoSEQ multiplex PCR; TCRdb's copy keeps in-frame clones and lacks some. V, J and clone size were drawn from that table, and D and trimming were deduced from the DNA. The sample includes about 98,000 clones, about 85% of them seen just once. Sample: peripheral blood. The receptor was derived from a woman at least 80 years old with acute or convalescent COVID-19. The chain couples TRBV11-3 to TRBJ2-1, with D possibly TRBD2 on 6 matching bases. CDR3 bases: TGTGCCAGCAGCCTCGGGCGACTAGACAATGAGCAGTTCTTC. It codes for CASSLGRLDNEQFF.